This entry is about one T cell receptor (beta chain). Its antigen is unknown. Original data processing: Filtering was not the same, since immunoSEQ gave junction-only sequences without quality scores. Assay: immunoSEQ multiplex PCR; the TCRdb copy retains only in-frame clones and omits some. V, J and clone size are those of that table, while D and trimming were read from the DNA. The table records about 2.2 million clones, about 93% of them present only once. Trimming removed 2 bases from V and 4 bases from J, with 9 bases in between. The CDR3 totals 13 residues. Germline V gene sequence: CDR1 SGHTA, CDR2 FQGNSA. This sample was included in a study of shared clonotypes between healthy human individuals. General study results and limits: Researchers sampled blood only, noting tissue repertoires likely differ.

Naivety among CD8 cells was defined by CD45RO negativity and positive CCR7 selection, thereby excluding terminally differentiated effector memory CD45RA+ cells. The clonotype comes from a man between 18 and 35 years old in good health. Some clones in this sample may be carry-over from other donors' samples. Sequencing was done on a sample of naive CD8+ T cells from PBMCs. This rearrangement joins TRBV7-2 to TRBJ2-7, with no clear D. This chain's CDR3 is CASSLNSQYEQYF. The CDR3 coding sequence is TGTGCCAGCAGCTTAAATTCCCAATACGAGCAGTACTTC.